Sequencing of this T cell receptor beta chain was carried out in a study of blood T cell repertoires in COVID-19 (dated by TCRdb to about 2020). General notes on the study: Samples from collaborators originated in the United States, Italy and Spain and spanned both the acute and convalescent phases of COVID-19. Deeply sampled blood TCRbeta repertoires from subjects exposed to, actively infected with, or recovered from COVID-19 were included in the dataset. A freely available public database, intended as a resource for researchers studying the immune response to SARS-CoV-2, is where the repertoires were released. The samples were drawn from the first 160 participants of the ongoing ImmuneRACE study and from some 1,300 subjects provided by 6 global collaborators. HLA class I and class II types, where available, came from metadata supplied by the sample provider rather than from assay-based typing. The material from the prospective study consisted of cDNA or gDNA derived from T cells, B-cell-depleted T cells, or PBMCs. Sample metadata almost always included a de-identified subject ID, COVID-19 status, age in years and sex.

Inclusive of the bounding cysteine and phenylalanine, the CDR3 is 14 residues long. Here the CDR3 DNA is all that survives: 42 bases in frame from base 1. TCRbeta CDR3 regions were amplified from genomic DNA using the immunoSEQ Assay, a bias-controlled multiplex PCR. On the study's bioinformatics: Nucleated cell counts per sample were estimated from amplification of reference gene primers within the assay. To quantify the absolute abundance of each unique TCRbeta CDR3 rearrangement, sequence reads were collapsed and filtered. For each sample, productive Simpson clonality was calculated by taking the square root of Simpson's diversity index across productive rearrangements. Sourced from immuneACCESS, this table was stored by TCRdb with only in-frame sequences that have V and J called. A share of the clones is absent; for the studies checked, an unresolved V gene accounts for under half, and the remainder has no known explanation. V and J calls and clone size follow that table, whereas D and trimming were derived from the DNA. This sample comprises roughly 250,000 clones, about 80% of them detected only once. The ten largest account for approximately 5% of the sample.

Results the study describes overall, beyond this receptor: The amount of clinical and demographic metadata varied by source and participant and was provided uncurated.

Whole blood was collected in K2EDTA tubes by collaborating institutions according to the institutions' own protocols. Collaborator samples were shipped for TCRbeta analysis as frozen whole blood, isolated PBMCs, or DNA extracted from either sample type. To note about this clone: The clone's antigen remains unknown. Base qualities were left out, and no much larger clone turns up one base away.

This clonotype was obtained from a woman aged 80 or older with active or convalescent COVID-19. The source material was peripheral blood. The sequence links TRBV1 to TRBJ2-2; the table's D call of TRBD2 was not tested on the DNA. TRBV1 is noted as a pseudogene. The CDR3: CTSSTGGVTGELFF. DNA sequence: TGCACCAGCAGCACGGGTGGCGTGACCGGGGAGCTGTTTTTT.